This is a list of T cell receptor beta chains from one sample in a study of blood T cell repertoires in COVID-19. Data came from immunoSEQ multiplex PCR; TCRdb stores just in-frame clones and leaves some out. Of about 130,000 clones listed, around 90% are singletons. The specimen sequenced was peripheral blood. Source of these receptors: a man aged 45-65 years with COVID-19, enrolled during active disease. The CDR3 runs from the conserved cysteine through the conserved F or W. A D gene is named only where the DNA matches it firmly. Some rows have no size entry. The others give once, few or many, or a class for an expanded clone.

J: TRBJ2-3
D: TRBD1
V: TRBV7-3
size: -
DNA: TGTGCCAGCAGCCCCGGACAGGGGGGAACAGATACGCAGTATTTT
CDR3: CASSPGQGGTDTQYF

J: TRBJ2-1
D: -
V: TRBV18
size: -
DNA: TGTGCCAGCTCACCATTAGAGGATTCCTACAATGAGCAGTTCTTC
CDR3: CASSPLEDSYNEQFF

J: TRBJ2-2
D: TRBD1
V: TRBV10-1
size: once
DNA: TGCGCCAGCAGTGGGGCAGGGGGACCATCGAACACCGGGGAGCTGTTTTTT
CDR3: CASSGAGGPSNTGELFF

J: TRBJ1-4
D: -
V: TRBV9
size: -
DNA: TGTGCCAGCAGCCCCCGGACAGTCCAGGGGTTTAATGAAAAACTGTTTTTT
CDR3: CASSPRTVQGFNEKLFF

J: TRBJ2-5
D: -
V: TRBV5-8
size: -
DNA: TGTGCCAGCAGCATACGGGGGGCGAGGGAGACCCAGTACTTC
CDR3: CASSIRGARETQYF

J: TRBJ1-6
D: -
V: TRBV28
size: -
DNA: TGTGCCAGCAGTTTGCGGGGTTGGAATTCACCCCTCCACTTT
CDR3: CASSLRGWNSPLHF

J: TRBJ2-1
D: TRBD1
V: TRBV11-3
size: -
DNA: TGTGCCAGCAGCCTAGACAGGGCCTCCTACAATGAGCAGTTCTTC
CDR3: CASSLDRASYNEQFF

J: TRBJ1-6
D: TRBD1
V: TRBV28
size: -
DNA: TGTGCCAGCAGTTTAGATCCGGGACAGACAAATTCACCCCTCCACTTT
CDR3: CASSLDPGQTNSPLHF

J: TRBJ1-1
D: TRBD1
V: TRBV5-1
size: few
DNA: TGCGCCAGCAGTCCCGGGACAGGGGCCGAAGCTTTCTTT
CDR3: CASSPGTGAEAFF

J: TRBJ2-5
D: TRBD2
V: TRBV30
size: -
DNA: TGTGCCTGCGGTAGCGGGAGGGCGAAAGAGACCCAGTACTTC
CDR3: CACGSGRAKETQYF

J: TRBJ2-7
D: -
V: TRBV18
size: -
DNA: TGTGCCAGCTCACCTACCGACGGGTCCTACGAGCAGTACTTC
CDR3: CASSPTDGSYEQYF

J: TRBJ2-1
D: TRBD2
V: TRBV3-1/TRBV3-2
size: -
DNA: TGTGCCAGCAGCCGAGAGGGACTAGCGACTGAGCAGTTCTTC
CDR3: CASSREGLATEQFF

J: TRBJ2-5
D: -
V: TRBV28
size: once
DNA: TGTGCCAGCAGTTCTGGCGGTATACGGGAGACCCAGTACTTC
CDR3: CASSSGGIRETQYF

J: TRBJ2-3
D: -
V: TRBV3-1/TRBV3-2
size: -
DNA: TGTGCCAGCAGCCAACCAACTCCTCGGGGCACAGATACGCAGTATTTT
CDR3: CASSQPTPRGTDTQYF

J: TRBJ1-2
D: -
V: TRBV19
size: few
DNA: TGTGCCAGTAGTATTGGGACAACCCGGAGAGGCTACACCTTC
CDR3: CASSIGTTRRGYTF

J: TRBJ2-7
D: -
V: TRBV15
size: -
DNA: TGTGCCACCAGCACGACTCTCTCCTACGAGCAGTACTTC
CDR3: CATSTTLSYEQYF

J: TRBJ2-3
D: -
V: TRBV11-2
size: -
DNA: TGTGCCAGCAGCCTTGGGGGGTGGCAGTATTTT
CDR3: CASSLGGWQYF

J: TRBJ2-1
D: -
V: TRBV9
size: -
DNA: TGTGCCAGCAGCGTAGCAGAGCGGGCCAACAATGAGCAGTTCTTC
CDR3: CASSVAERANNEQFF

J: TRBJ1-3
D: -
V: TRBV9
size: once
DNA: TGTGCCAGCAGCGCCCGCGGGTACTCTGGAAACACCATATATTTT
CDR3: CASSARGYSGNTIYF

J: TRBJ2-2
D: TRBD1
V: TRBV10-3
size: few
DNA: TGTGCCACCCACCAGCAGGGGGCGGACACCGGGGAGCTGTTTTTT
CDR3: CATHQQGADTGELFF

J: TRBJ2-3
D: -
V: TRBV14
size: -
DNA: TGTGCCAGCAGCAGGGGCCCTACGCAGTATTTT
CDR3: CASSRGPTQYF

J: TRBJ1-4
D: TRBD1
V: TRBV19
size: -
DNA: TGTGCCAGTAGAGGGACAGGCCTTAATGAAAAACTGTTTTTT
CDR3: CASRGTGLNEKLFF

J: TRBJ1-5
D: -
V: TRBV5-4
size: -
DNA: TGTGCCAGCAGCCTCCGGGGAGTCAATCAGCCCCAGCATTTT
CDR3: CASSLRGVNQPQHF

J: TRBJ2-3
D: -
V: TRBV5-6
size: -
DNA: TGTGCCAGCAGCATACAGGGTCGGGATACGCAGTATTTT
CDR3: CASSIQGRDTQYF

J: TRBJ1-4
D: -
V: TRBV9
size: -
DNA: TGTGCCAGCAGCGTAGTAGATGAAAAACTGTTTTTT
CDR3: CASSVVDEKLFF

J: TRBJ1-6
D: TRBD1
V: TRBV6-5
size: -
DNA: TGTGCCAGCAGGGGACGACAGGGAAATAATTCACCCCTCCACTTT
CDR3: CASRGRQGNNSPLHF

J: TRBJ2-3
D: -
V: TRBV28
size: -
DNA: TGTGCCAGCAGCCTGAACAGACCTAGCACAGATACGCAGTATTTT
CDR3: CASSLNRPSTDTQYF

J: TRBJ2-1
D: TRBD1
V: TRBV7-3
size: once
DNA: TGTGCCAGCAGCGAGTCTAGTAGGGGGCTGCGCAATGAGCAGTTCTTC
CDR3: CASSESSRGLRNEQFF

J: TRBJ2-5
D: -
V: TRBV7-9
size: -
DNA: TGTGCCAGCAGTCGTTCCCGGAGCGTACAAGAGACCCAGTACTTC
CDR3: CASSRSRSVQETQYF

J: TRBJ2-1
D: -
V: TRBV27
size: -
DNA: TGTGCCAGCAGTTTAAAGCGCGACGGATACAATGAGCAGTTCTTC
CDR3: CASSLKRDGYNEQFF

J: TRBJ2-2
D: -
V: TRBV16
size: once
DNA: TGTGCCAGCAGCCAATATCTTACAGGGGAGCTGTTTTTT
CDR3: CASSQYLTGELFF

J: TRBJ2-1
D: TRBD2
V: TRBV14
size: few
DNA: TGTGCCAGCAGCCAAGAGACAGCGGGAGCTGACAATGAGCAGTTCTTC
CDR3: CASSQETAGADNEQFF

J: TRBJ2-2
D: -
V: TRBV2
size: -
DNA: TGTGCCAGCACGGACACCGGGGAGCTGTTTTTT
CDR3: CASTDTGELFF

J: TRBJ2-1
D: -
V: TRBV11-2
size: -
DNA: TGTGCCAGCAGCTTAGTATTGAGGCAGTACAATGAGCAGTTCTTC
CDR3: CASSLVLRQYNEQFF

J: TRBJ2-5
D: TRBD2
V: TRBV27
size: few
DNA: TGTGCCAGCAGTTTATTTGGGAGGGGGACCCAGTACTTC
CDR3: CASSLFGRGTQYF

J: TRBJ2-7
D: -
V: TRBV6-2/TRBV6-3
size: once
DNA: TGTGCCAGCAGTTACGCAGGGGTTTTCTACGAGCAGTACTTC
CDR3: CASSYAGVFYEQYF

J: TRBJ2-2
D: TRBD2
V: TRBV3-1/TRBV3-2
size: -
DNA: TGTGCCAGCAGACCTAGCGGGAGCCCCGGGGAGCTGTTTTTT
CDR3: CASRPSGSPGELFF

J: TRBJ2-5
D: -
V: TRBV6-2/TRBV6-3
size: -
DNA: TGTGCCAGCAGCCTAGTTTATCAAGAGACCCAGTACTTC
CDR3: CASSLVYQETQYF

J: TRBJ2-4
D: TRBD2
V: TRBV3-1/TRBV3-2
size: -
DNA: TGTGCCAGCAGTAGGTCGGGAGGCAAAAACATTCAGTACTTC
CDR3: CASSRSGGKNIQYF

J: TRBJ2-1
D: TRBD2
V: TRBV19
size: few
DNA: TGTGCCAGTAGTATTTATTTCCGGGAGGCCTACAATGAGCAGTTCTTC
CDR3: CASSIYFREAYNEQFF

J: TRBJ2-3
D: TRBD2
V: TRBV5-6
size: -
DNA: TGTGCCAGCAGCTTGGCGGGACTACAAAATACGCAGTATTTT
CDR3: CASSLAGLQNTQYF

J: TRBJ2-5
D: -
V: TRBV7-9
size: -
DNA: TGTGCCAGCAGCCCCGGCAGGGTGCTACAAGAGACCCAGTACTTC
CDR3: CASSPGRVLQETQYF

J: TRBJ2-2
D: TRBD2
V: TRBV7-9
size: -
DNA: TGTGCCAGCAGCCCCTCCGGGAGGGAGACCGGGGAGCTGTTTTTT
CDR3: CASSPSGRETGELFF

J: TRBJ2-2
D: TRBD2
V: TRBV2
size: -
DNA: TGTGCCAGCAGTGTCCGGACTAGCTATTCTGGGGAGCTGTTTTTT
CDR3: CASSVRTSYSGELFF

J: TRBJ2-5
D: -
V: TRBV5-1
size: -
DNA: TGCGCCAGCAGCTTGTCGCGGACGAGCGGGGAGACCCAGTACTTC
CDR3: CASSLSRTSGETQYF

J: TRBJ2-7
D: -
V: TRBV12-3/TRBV12-4
size: -
DNA: TGTGCCAGCAGTTTAGGCCTATACGAGCAGTACTTC
CDR3: CASSLGLYEQYF

J: TRBJ2-5
D: TRBD2
V: TRBV9
size: -
DNA: TGTGCCAGCAGCTTAGATGGACTAGCGGGACAAGAGACCCAGTACTTC
CDR3: CASSLDGLAGQETQYF

J: TRBJ2-4
D: -
V: TRBV6-2/TRBV6-3
size: -
DNA: TGTGCCAGCAGTTACTCGGAGACGTGGGTGGACAAAAACATTCAGTACTTC
CDR3: CASSYSETWVDKNIQYF

J: TRBJ2-1
D: -
V: TRBV10-3
size: -
DNA: TGTGCCATCGGGGGCGGTGGCGGGCAGGAGTTCTTC
CDR3: CAIGGGGGQEFF

J: TRBJ2-7
D: TRBD2
V: TRBV6-2/TRBV6-3
size: once
DNA: TGTGCCAGCAGTTATTCGAAAAGGCTAGCGGGAAGGAGCTCCTACGAGCAGTACTTC
CDR3: CASSYSKRLAGRSSYEQYF

J: TRBJ2-1
D: TRBD2
V: TRBV18
size: -
DNA: TGTGCCAGCTCACCAGCGGGAGGGCTCAATGAGCAGTTCTTC
CDR3: CASSPAGGLNEQFF

J: TRBJ2-1
D: TRBD2
V: TRBV7-3
size: -
DNA: TGTGCCAGCAGCTCTTCGACTAGCGGACCGTACAATGAGCAGTTCTTC
CDR3: CASSSSTSGPYNEQFF